This TCR beta chain was identified in a study of T cells in Graves' hyperthyroidism and ophthalmopathy. Researchers took RNA transcripts and amplified the TCR beta CDR3 regions from them. HTBI primers were the set used in a first-round RT-PCR of the TCR CDR3. TCRdb re-called the multiplex PCR reads with MiXCR, one entry per CDR3 protein. The table lists 90,000 to 120,000 distinct CDR3 sequences, more than 15% of them singletons. CDR3 size: 15 residues. Germline V CDR1 and CDR2: LGHDT, YNNKEL (reference sequence). V was trimmed by 5 bases and J by 1 base, leaving 14 bases between them. Those with hyperthyroidism were 18 to 65 years old, newly diagnosed, and ill for under 2 months. About this clonotype: Its specificity is unknown.

The study's findings and limits: Expanded thyroid clonotypes (above 0.001) were mostly also found in blood.

V usage is TRBV3-1 and J usage is TRBJ1-1; TRBD1 is a possible D gene (6 bases). The sample taken for sequencing was blood. The source is a woman between 50 and 59 years old with Graves' hyperthyroidism. Here the CDR3 DNA reads TGTGCCAGCAGCTCCCGGGGGCGGACGAACACTGAAGCTTTCTTT. This sequence encodes CASSSRGRTNTEAFF.